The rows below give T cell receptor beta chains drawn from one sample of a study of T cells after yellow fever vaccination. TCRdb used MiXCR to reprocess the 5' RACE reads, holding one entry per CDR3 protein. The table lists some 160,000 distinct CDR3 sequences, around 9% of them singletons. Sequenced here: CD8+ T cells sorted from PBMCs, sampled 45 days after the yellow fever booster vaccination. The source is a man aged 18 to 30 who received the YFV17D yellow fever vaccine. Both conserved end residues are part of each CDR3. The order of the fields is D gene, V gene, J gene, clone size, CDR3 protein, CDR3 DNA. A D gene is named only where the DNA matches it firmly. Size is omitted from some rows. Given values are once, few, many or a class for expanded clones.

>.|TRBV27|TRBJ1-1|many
CASSPPSEGFSTEAFF
TGTGCCAGCAGTCCTCCCTCGGAGGGGTTCTCCACTGAAGCTTTCTTT
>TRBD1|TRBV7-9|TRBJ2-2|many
CASSLGQGNTGELFF
TGTGCCAGCAGCTTGGGACAGGGGAACACCGGGGAGCTGTTTTTT
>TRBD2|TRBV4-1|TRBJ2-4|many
CASSHRTSDGDIQYF
TGCGCCAGCAGCCATCGGACTAGCGACGGGGACATTCAGTACTTC
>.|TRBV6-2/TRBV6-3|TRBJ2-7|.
CASSYMVSEQYF
TGTGCCAGCAGTTACATGGTATCCGAGCAGTACTTC
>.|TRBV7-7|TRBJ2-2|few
CASSLGLKDGELFF
TGTGCCAGCAGCTTAGGACTGAAAGACGGGGAGCTGTTTTTT
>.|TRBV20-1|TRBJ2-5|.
CSASLVGSPQETQYF
TGCAGTGCTAGCTTGGTAGGGAGCCCCCAAGAGACCCAGTACTTC
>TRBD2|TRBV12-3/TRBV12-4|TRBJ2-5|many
CASSLGLAGETQYF
TGTGCCAGCAGTTTGGGACTAGCGGGGGAGACCCAGTACTTC
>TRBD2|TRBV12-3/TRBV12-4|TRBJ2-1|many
CASSPFRGGYNEQFF
TGTGCCAGCAGCCCTTTTCGGGGGGGGTACAATGAGCAGTTCTTC
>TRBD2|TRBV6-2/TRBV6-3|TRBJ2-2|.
CASSPGTTDTGELFF
TGTGCCAGCAGTCCTGGGACTACCGACACCGGGGAGCTGTTTTTT
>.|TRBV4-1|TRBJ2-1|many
CASSHPPGNEQFF
TGCGCCAGCAGCCACCCCCCCGGGAATGAGCAGTTCTTC
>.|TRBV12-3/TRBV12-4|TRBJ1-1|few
CASSSVGTGTEAFF
TGTGCCAGCAGTTCGGTAGGGACGGGCACTGAAGCTTTCTTT
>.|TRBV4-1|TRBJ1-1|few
CASRREGSLSEAFF
TGCGCCAGCAGACGGGAGGGATCTCTCTCTGAAGCTTTCTTT
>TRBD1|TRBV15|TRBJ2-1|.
CATSRDLDRFNEQFF
TGTGCCACCAGCAGAGATCTGGACAGGTTCAATGAGCAGTTCTTC
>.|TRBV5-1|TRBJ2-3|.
CASPRQNEGTDTLYF
TGCGCCAGCCCGAGACAGAACGAGGGCACAGATACGCTGTATTTT
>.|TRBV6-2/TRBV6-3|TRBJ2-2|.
CASSCSGETGELFF
TGTGCCAGCAGTTGCTCGGGGGAGACCGGGGAGCTGTTTTTT
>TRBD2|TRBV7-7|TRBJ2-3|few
CASSFSGGYTDTQYF
TGTGCTAGCAGCTTTAGCGGGGGTTACACAGATACGCAGTATTTT
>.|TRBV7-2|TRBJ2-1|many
CASSRRLGGHYNEQFF
TGTGCCAGCAGCCGCCGGTTAGGGGGGCATTACAATGAGCAGTTCTTC
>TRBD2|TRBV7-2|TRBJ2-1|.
CASSFFFAGGFRNEQFF
TGTGCCAGCAGCTTCTTTTTCGCGGGGGGTTTTCGGAATGAGCAGTTCTTC
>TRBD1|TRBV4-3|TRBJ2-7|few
CASSPGQGAIYEQYF
TGCGCCAGCAGCCCCGGACAGGGGGCCATCTACGAGCAGTACTTC
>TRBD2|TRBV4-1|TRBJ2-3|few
CASSQAASGGADTQYF
TGCGCCAGCAGCCAAGCGGCTAGCGGGGGGGCGGATACGCAGTATTTT
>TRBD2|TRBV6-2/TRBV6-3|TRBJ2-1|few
CASSYEVAGGQVSYNEQFF
TGTGCCAGCAGTTACGAGGTAGCGGGGGGCCAAGTCTCCTACAATGAGCAGTTCTTC
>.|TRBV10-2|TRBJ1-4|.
CASSESITSTNEKLFF
TGCGCCAGCAGTGAGTCGATAACCTCAACTAATGAAAAACTGTTTTTT
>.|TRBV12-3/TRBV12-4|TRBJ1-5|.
CASSLSYSNQPQHF
TGTGCCAGCAGTTTGAGTTATAGCAATCAGCCCCAGCATTTT
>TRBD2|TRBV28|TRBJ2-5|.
CASSFIYGGGVEIQETQYF
TGTGCCAGCAGTTTTATCTATGGCGGGGGAGTTGAGATACAAGAGACCCAGTACTTC
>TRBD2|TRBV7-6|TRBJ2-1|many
CASSLLSGGGYNEQFF
TGTGCCAGCAGCTTACTTAGCGGGGGGGGCTACAATGAGCAGTTCTTC
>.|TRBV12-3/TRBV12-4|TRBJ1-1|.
CASSLEGVIGEAFF
TGTGCCAGCAGTTTGGAGGGGGTCATAGGTGAAGCTTTCTTT
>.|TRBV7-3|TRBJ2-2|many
CASSLDSLLRGDGTGELFF
TGTGCCAGCAGCTTAGACAGTCTGTTAAGGGGTGACGGCACCGGGGAGCTGTTTTTT
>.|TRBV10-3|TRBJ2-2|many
CAISEGGDPTRELFF
TGTGCCATCAGTGAAGGCGGGGACCCCACAAGGGAGCTGTTTTTT
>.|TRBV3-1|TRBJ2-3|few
CASSQDFQGVDDTQYF
TGTGCCAGCAGCCAAGATTTCCAGGGAGTCGACGATACGCAGTATTTT
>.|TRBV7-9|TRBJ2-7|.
CASSSILYEQYF
TGTGCCAGCAGCTCAATCCTCTACGAGCAGTACTTC
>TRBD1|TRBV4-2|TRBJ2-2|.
CASRGDRTTGELFF
TGTGCCAGCAGAGGGGACAGGACCACCGGGGAGCTGTTTTTT